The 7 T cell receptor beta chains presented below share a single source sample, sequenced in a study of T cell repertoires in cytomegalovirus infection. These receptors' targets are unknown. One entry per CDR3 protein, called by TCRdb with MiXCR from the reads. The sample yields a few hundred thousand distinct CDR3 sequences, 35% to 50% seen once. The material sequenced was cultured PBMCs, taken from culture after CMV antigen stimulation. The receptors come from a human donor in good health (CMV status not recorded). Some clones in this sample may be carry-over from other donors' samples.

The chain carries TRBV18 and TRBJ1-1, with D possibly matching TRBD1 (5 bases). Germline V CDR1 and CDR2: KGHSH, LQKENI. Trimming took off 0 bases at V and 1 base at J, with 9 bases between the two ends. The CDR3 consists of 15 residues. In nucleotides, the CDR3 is TGTGCCAGCTCACCACCGCTTGGGACGAACACTGAAGCTTTCTTT. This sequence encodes CASSPPLGTNTEAFF. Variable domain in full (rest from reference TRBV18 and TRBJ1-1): NAGVMQNPRHLVRRRGQEARLRCSPMKGHSHVYWYRQLPEEGLKFMVYLQKENIIDESGMPKERFSAEFPKEGPSILRIQQVVRGDSAAYFCASSPPLGTNTEAFFGQGTRLTVV.

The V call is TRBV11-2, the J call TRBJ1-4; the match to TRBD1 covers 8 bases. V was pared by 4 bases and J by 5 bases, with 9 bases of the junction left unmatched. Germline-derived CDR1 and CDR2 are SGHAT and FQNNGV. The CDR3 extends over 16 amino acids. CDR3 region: CASSSKWDRPNEKLFF. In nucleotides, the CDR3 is TGTGCCAGCAGCTCCAAGTGGGACAGGCCGAATGAAAAACTGTTTTTT.

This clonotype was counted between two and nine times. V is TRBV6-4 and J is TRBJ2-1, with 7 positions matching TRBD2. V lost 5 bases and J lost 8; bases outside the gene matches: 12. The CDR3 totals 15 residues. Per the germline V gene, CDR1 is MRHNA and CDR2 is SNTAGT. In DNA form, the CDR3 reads TGTGCCAGCAGTATAGAAGGGAGGGCCTGGGATGAGCAGTTCTTC. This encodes CASSIEGRAWDEQFF.

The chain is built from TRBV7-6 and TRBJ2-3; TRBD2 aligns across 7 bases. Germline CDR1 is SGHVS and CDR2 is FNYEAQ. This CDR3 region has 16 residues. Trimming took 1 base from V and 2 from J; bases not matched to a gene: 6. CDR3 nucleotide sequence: TGTGCCAGCAGCTTAGGGACTAGGCTTAACACAGATACGCAGTATTTT. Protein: CASSLGTRLNTDTQYF. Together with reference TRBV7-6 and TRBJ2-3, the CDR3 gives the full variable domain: GAGVSQSPRYKVTKRGQDVALRCDPISGHVSLYWYRQALGQGPEFLTYFNYEAQQDKSGLPNDRFSAERPEGSISTLTIQRTEQRDSAMYRCASSLGTRLNTDTQYFGPGTRLTVL.

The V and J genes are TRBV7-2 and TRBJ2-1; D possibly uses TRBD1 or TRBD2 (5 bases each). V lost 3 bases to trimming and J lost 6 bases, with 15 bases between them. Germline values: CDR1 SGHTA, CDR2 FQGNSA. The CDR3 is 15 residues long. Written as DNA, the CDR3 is TGTGCCAGCAGCTTGAGGCAGGGAGAGACCAATGAGCAGTTCTTC. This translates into CASSLRQGETNEQFF.

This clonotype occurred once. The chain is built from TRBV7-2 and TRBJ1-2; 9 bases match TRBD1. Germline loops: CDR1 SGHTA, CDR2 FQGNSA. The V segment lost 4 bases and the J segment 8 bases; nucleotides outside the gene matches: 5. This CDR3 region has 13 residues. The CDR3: CASSSLGQGGYTF. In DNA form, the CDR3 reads TGTGCCAGCAGCTCGTTGGGACAGGGCGGCTACACCTTC. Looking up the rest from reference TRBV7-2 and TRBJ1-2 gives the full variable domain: GAGVSQSPSNKVTEKGKDVELRCDPISGHTALYWYRQSLGQGLEFLIYFQGNSAPDKSGLPSDRFSAERTGGSVSTLTIQRTQQEDSAVYLCASSSLGQGGYTFGSGTRLTVV.

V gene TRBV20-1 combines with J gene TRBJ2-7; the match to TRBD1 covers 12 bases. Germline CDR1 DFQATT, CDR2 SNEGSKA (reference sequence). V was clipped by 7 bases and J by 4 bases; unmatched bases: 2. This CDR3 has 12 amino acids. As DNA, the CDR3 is TGCAGTGGGGGACAGGGGGCTTACGAGCAGTACTTC. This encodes CSGGQGAYEQYF.